This TCR beta chain is from a study of T cells in pancreatic ductal adenocarcinoma. The study, taken as a whole, reports: The resected pancreatic cancer cohort was biased toward the minority with early-stage disease. No significant tumor-blood clonality difference; means were about 0.1 and 0.07. Unique clonotypes were around 8-fold more numerous in blood than in tumor.

The selected patients with pancreatic ductal adenocarcinoma had surgery but no neoadjuvant therapy. A word on this clone: As yet, its antigen is unknown.

Germline values: CDR1 LNHDA, CDR2 SQIVND (reference sequence). The CDR3 sequence is 15 residues long. The V and J ends lost 3 bases and 2 bases respectively, with 11 bases between them. The repertoire was sequenced with immunoSEQ multiplex PCR; TCRdb's copy has only in-frame clones and lacks some. The data contain 85,000 to 120,000 clones, 90% to 95% of them singletons. Sequenced input: PBMCs. The receptor's source is a human donor with pancreatic ductal adenocarcinoma. This chain connects TRBV19 to TRBJ1-5; a weak D match, TRBD1 (5 bases). The CDR3 DNA sequence: TGTGCCAGTAGTATGTCCGGGGGAGGCAATCAGCCCCAGCATTTT. Protein: CASSMSGGGNQPQHF. Drawing the rest from reference TRBV19 and TRBJ1-5, the complete variable domain is DGGITQSPKYLFRKEGQNVTLSCEQNLNHDAMYWYRQDPGQGLRLIYYSQIVNDFQKGDIAEGYSVSREKKESFPLTVTSAQKNPTAFYLCASSMSGGGNQPQHFGDGTRLSIL.